Here is one T cell receptor (beta chain) with its context. Its antigen remains unknown. The data originate from a study of cytomegalovirus exposure and HLA in healthy donors. Study outcomes and limitations: A prior analysis recorded that most TCR beta V segments were productive about 90% or about 30% of the time.

Amplification used 60 Vbeta primers and 13 Jbeta primers. Profiled with immunoSEQ multiplex PCR; TCRdb holds only in-frame clones, not every one. The sample records some 200,000 clones, about 80% being singletons. Trimming stripped 1 base from V and 1 base from J, with 14 bases between. Germline V gene data show CDR1 as MNHEY and CDR2 as SMNVEV (reference sequence). CDR3 length: 18 residues. The V and J genes are TRBV27 and TRBJ2-6; TRBD2 is a possible D gene (5 bases). This clonotype was obtained from a woman aged 25 to 39 in good health and CMV-seronegative. Sequenced input: PBMCs. The CDR3 is CASSLFEGPASGANVLTF. CDR3 sequence (DNA): TGTGCCAGCAGTTTATTTGAGGGTCCCGCTTCTGGGGCCAACGTCCTGACTTTC.